The entry below gives a single T cell receptor (beta chain) sequence along with its context. Its antigen is still unknown. The method was immunoSEQ multiplex PCR; TCRdb's version includes in-frame clones alone and lacks a portion of them. The sample holds tens of thousands of clones; 88% are singletons and the top ten take around 4.1%. Germline V gene sequence: CDR1 SQVTM, CDR2 ANQGSEA. CDR3 length: 11 residues. The ends were cut back, 6 bases at V and 8 bases at J, with 11 bases in the middle. The data originate from a study of OX40 agonist ivuxolimab in advanced cancers. Overall study context: Patients took ivuxolimab, an agonistic anti-OX40 (CD134) antibody.

Study results and caveats: People who partly responded at 0.1-3.0 mg/kg had some of the least clonal expansion seen.

The sequencing used CD4+ or CD8+ T cells sorted from blood, collected in a trial of the OX40 agonist ivuxolimab. This TCR was recovered from an adult with an advanced solid tumor such as melanoma, head and neck, liver or kidney cancer. V is TRBV29-1 and J is TRBJ2-1, with a tentative D call TRBD2 (6 bases). The chain's CDR3 is CSVYSGDEQFF. The CDR3 DNA sequence: TGCAGCGTCTACTCGGGGGATGAGCAGTTCTTC.